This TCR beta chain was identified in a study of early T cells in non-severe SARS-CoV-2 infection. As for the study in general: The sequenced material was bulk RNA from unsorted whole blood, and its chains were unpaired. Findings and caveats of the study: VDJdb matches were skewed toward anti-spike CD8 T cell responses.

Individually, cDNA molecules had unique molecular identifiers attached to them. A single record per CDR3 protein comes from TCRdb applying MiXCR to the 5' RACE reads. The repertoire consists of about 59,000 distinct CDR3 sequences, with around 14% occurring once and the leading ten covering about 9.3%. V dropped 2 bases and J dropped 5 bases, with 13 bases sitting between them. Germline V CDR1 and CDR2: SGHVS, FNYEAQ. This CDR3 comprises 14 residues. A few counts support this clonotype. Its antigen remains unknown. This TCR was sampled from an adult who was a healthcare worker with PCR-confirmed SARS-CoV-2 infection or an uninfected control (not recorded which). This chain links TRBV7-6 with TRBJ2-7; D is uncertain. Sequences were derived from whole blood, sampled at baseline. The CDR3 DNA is TGTGCCAGCAGCTTACATTCCTTTTATGACGAGCAGTACTTC. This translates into CASSLHSFYDEQYF. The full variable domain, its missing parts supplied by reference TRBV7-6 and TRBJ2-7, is GAGVSQSPRYKVTKRGQDVALRCDPISGHVSLYWYRQALGQGPEFLTYFNYEAQQDKSGLPNDRFSAERPEGSISTLTIQRTEQRDSAMYRCASSLHSFYDEQYFGPGTRLTVT.